This T cell receptor (beta chain) emerged from a study of T cells after yellow fever vaccination. TCRdb re-called the 5' RACE reads with MiXCR, one entry per CDR3 protein. The sample lists approximately 450,000 distinct CDR3 sequences, 15% to 20% occurring once. This CDR3 comprises 16 residues. Germline V gene lookup returns CDR1 MGHRA and CDR2 YSYEKL. The germline V and J ends were trimmed by 1 base and 7 bases, with 16 bases remaining between them. This clonotype was seen more than once but under ten times. The material was PBMCs, obtained before the yellow fever booster vaccination. The origin of this receptor is a man between 18 and 29 years old who received the YFV17D yellow fever vaccine. The V and J genes are TRBV4-1 and TRBJ1-4; TRBD1 might be the D (6 bases). The CDR3 protein is CASSQGTGRIVEKLFF. Here the CDR3 DNA reads TGCGCCAGCAGCCAAGGAACAGGGAGGATAGTTGAAAAACTGTTTTTT.